This T cell receptor beta chain appears in the sequencing data of a study of blood T cell repertoires in COVID-19. Study summary: PBMCs, B-cell-depleted T cells, or T cells were the source of the cDNA or gDNA that made up the material.

Study processing details: Nucleated cell counts were estimated from reference gene primer amplification. Clones were read by immunoSEQ multiplex PCR, and TCRdb kept only the in-frame ones, dropping some. The V and J calls and clone size are taken from that table; D and trimming were inferred from the DNA. The sample carries some 190,000 clones, 70% to 90% recorded once. The CDR3 sequence is 14 residues long. Germline CDR1 LNHDA, CDR2 SQIVND (reference sequence). With 9 bases removed from V and 5 bases from J, the gap between germline ends came to 19 bases. This clonotype originated in a man aged 60-69 years with acute or convalescent COVID-19. This rearrangement joins TRBV19 to TRBJ2-5; a possible D gene is TRBD1 (6 bases). The source material was peripheral blood. CDR3 loop: CASKHKQGLETQYF. Here the CDR3 DNA reads TGTGCCAGCAAACACAAACAGGGATTGGAGACCCAGTACTTC.